The present entry profiles one T cell receptor (beta chain) with its context. Using immunoSEQ multiplex PCR, the repertoire was profiled, and TCRdb retains in-frame clones only, with some absent. The data hold about 78,000 clones, with about nine tenths observed a single time. The CDR3 extends over 14 amino acids. Germline V gives CDR1 KGHSH, CDR2 LQKENI. Trimming took 3 bases from V and 8 from J; bases not matched to a gene: 4. This entry comes from a study of blood T cell repertoires in COVID-19. The sequenced sample was peripheral blood. J is TRBJ2-1 and V is TRBV18; 10 positions match TRBD2. This clonotype was sampled from a woman aged 45-65 years in a cohort sampled during active COVID-19. CDR3 sequence (DNA): TGTGCCAGCTCACCCGGTAGCGGGAGGTATGAGCAGTTCTTC. Translation gives CASSPGSGRYEQFF.